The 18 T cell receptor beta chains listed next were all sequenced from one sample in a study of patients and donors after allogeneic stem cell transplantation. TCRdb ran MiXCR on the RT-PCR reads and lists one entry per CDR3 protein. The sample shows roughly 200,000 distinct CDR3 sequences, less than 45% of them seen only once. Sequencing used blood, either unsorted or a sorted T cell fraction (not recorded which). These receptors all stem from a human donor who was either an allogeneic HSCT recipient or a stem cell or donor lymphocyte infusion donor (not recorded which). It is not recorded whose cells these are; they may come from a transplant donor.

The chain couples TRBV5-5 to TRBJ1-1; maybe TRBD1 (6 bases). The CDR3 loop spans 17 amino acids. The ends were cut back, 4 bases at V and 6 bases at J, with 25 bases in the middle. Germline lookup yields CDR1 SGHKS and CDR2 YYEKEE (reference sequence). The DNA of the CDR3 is TGTGCCAGCAGCCTCCAGGTTCGAGGGGGGCCCCTCGCTGAAGCTTTCTTT. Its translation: CASSLQVRGGPLAEAFF.

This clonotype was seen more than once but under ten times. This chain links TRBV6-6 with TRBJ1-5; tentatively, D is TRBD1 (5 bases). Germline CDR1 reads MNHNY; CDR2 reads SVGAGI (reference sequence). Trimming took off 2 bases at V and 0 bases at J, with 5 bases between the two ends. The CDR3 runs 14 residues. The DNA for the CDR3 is TGTGCCAGCAGTTACGACAGTAGCAATCAGCCCCAGCATTTT. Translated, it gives CASSYDSSNQPQHF.

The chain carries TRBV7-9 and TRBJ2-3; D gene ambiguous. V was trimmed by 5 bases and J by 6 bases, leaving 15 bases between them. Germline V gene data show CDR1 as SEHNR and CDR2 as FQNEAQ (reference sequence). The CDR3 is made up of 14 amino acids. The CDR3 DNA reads TGTGCCAGCAGCCAACGACCCGCGGTGGATACGCAGTATTTT. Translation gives CASSQRPAVDTQYF.

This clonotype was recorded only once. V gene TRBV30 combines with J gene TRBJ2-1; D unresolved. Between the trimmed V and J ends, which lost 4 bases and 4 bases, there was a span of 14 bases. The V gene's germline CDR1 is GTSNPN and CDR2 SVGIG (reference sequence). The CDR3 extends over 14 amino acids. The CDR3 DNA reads TGTGCCTGGACCACCCTGCCTAATTACAATGAGCAGTTCTTC. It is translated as CAWTTLPNYNEQFF.

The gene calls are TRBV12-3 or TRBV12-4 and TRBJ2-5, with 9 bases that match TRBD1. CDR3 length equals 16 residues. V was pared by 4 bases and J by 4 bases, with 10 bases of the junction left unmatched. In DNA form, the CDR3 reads TGTGCCAGCAGTTCCGACAAACAGACAGGGGGAGAGACCCAGTACTTC. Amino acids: CASSSDKQTGGETQYF.

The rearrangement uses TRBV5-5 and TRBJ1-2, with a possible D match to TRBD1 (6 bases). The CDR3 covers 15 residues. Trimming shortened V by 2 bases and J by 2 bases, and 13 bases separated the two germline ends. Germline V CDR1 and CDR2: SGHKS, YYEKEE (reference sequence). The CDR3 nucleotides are TGTGCCAGCAGCTTCTCCTCGGGGGGCAACTATGGCTACACCTTC. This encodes CASSFSSGGNYGYTF. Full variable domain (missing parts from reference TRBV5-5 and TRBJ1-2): DAGVTQSPTHLIKTRGQQVTLRCSPISGHKSVSWYQQVLGQGPQFIFQYYEKEERGRGNFPDRFSARQFPNYSSELNVNALLLGDSALYLCASSFSSGGNYGYTFGSGTRLTVV.

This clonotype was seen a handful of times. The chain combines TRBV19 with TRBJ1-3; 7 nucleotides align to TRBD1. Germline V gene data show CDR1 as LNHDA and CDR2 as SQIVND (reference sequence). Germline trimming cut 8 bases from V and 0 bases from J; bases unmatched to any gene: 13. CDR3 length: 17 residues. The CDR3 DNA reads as TGTGCCAGTGCTACCTCCGGGACAGTTATCTCTGGAAACACCATATATTTT. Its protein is CASATSGTVISGNTIYF.

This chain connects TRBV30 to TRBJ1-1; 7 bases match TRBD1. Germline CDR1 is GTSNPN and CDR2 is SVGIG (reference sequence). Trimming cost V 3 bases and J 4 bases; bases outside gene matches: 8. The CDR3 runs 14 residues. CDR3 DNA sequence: TGTGCCTGGAGCATGACAGGGTGGAGCACTGAAGCTTTCTTT. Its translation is CAWSMTGWSTEAFF.

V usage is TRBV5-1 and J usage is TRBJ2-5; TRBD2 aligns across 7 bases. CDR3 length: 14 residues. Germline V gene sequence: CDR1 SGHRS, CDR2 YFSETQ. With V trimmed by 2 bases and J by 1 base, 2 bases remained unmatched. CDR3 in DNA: TGCGCCAGCAGCTTAACTAGCGCCCAAGAGACCCAGTACTTC. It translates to CASSLTSAQETQYF.

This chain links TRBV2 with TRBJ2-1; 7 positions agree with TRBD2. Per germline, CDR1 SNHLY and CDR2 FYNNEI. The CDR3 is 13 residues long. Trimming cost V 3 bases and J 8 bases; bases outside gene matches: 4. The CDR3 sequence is CASSDGLDYEQFF. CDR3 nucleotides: TGTGCCAGCAGTGACGGACTAGACTATGAGCAGTTCTTC.

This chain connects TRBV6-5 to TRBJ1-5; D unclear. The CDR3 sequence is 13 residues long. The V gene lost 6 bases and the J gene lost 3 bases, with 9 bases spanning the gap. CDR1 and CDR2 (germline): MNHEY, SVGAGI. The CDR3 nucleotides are TGTGCCAGCAGCCTCAACCTCAATCAGCCCCAGCATTTT. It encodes CASSLNLNQPQHF.

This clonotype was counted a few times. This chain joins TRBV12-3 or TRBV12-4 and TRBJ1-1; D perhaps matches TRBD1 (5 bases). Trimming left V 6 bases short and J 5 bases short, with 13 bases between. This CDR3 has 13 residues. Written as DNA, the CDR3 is TGTGCCAGCAGCCCAGGGTGGAGGACTGAAGCTTTCTTT. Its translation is CASSPGWRTEAFF.

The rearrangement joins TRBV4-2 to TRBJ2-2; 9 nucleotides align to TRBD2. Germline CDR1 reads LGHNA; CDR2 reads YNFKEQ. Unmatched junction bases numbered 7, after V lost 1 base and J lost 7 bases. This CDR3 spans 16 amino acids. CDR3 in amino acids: CASSQVGAGGVGELFF. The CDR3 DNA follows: TGTGCCAGCAGCCAAGTAGGAGCGGGAGGAGTCGGGGAGCTGTTTTTT.

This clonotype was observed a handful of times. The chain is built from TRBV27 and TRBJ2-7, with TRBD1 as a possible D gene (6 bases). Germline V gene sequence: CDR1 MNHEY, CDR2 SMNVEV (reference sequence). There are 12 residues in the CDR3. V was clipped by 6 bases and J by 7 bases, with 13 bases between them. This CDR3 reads CASRTGPGEQYF. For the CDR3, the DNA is TGTGCCAGCAGGACAGGTCCGGGGGAGCAGTACTTC.

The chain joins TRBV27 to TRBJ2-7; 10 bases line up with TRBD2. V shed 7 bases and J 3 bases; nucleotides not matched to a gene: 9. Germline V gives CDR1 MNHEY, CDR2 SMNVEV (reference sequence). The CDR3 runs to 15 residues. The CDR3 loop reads CASTSLLAGHYEQYF. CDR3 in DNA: TGTGCCAGCACCTCCCTACTAGCGGGGCACTACGAGCAGTACTTC.

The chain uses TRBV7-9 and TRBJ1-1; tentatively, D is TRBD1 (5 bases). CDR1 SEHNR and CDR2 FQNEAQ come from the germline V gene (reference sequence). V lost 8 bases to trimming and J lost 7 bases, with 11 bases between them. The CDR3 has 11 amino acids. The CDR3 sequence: CASERGVEAFF. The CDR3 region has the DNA TGTGCCAGCGAGCGAGGGGTTGAAGCTTTCTTT.

The CDR3 nucleotides are TGTGCCAGCAGCGTGGACAGGGGCGAAGCTTTCTTT. Translating it yields CASSVDRGEAFF. V is TRBV9 and J is TRBJ1-1; the match to TRBD1 covers 9 bases. The CDR3 covers 12 residues. J gave up 8 bases and V 2 bases, and 1 base lay outside the gene matches. The germline gives CDR1 SGDLS, CDR2 YYNGEE.

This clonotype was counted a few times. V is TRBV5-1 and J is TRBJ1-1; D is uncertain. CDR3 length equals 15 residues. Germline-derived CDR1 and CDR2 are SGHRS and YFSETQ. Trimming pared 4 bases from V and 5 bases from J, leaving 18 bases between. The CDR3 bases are TGCGCCAGCAGCGCCCCGGAGGGCGGGAGGACTGAAGCTTTCTTT. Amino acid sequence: CASSAPEGGRTEAFF. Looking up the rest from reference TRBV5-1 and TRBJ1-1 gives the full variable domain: KAGVTQTPRYLIKTRGQQVTLSCSPISGHRSVSWYQQTPGQGLQFLFEYFSETQRNKGNFPGRFSGRQFSNSRSEMNVSTLELGDSALYLCASSAPEGGRTEAFFGQGTRLTVV.